This T cell receptor (beta chain) is drawn from a study of cytomegalovirus exposure and HLA in healthy donors. This clone appeared once. Its antigen is unknown. The PCR contained 60 Vbeta and 13 Jbeta primers. The table came from immunoSEQ multiplex PCR; TCRdb's copy has only in-frame clones and leaves some out. The sample has approximately 110,000 clones; roughly 71% are singletons. The study's findings and limits: On later analysis, the bulk of CMV-associated TCR beta chains appeared to be HLA-restricted. One cluster of highly shared sequence variants probably arose as a sequencing artifact.

The receptor was derived from a man in his forties or fifties in good health and CMV-seropositive. Sequencing was done on a sample of PBMCs.

CDR3 sequence reads: CASSYRGGLSQTQYF. Written as DNA, the CDR3 is TGTGCCAGCAGTTACCGAGGGGGCTTGAGCCAGACCCAGTACTTC. V and J are TRBV6-5 and TRBJ2-5; 7 bases map to TRBD1. V was pared by 2 bases and J by 6 bases, with 9 bases of the junction left unmatched. The germline CDR1 and CDR2 sequences are MNHEY and SVGAGI. The CDR3 spans 15 residues.